This entry concerns a single T cell receptor beta chain. Assay: immunoSEQ multiplex PCR; the TCRdb copy retains only in-frame clones and omits some. The sample yields 270,000 or so clones, roughly nine tenths seen once. These data originate in a study of blood T cell repertoires in COVID-19. The V gene's germline CDR1 is SQVTM and CDR2 ANQGSEA. The CDR3 has 12 residues. Trimming stripped 7 bases from V and 4 bases from J, with 11 bases between. The chain carries TRBV29-1 and TRBJ1-5, with a weak D call TRBD1 (6 bases). This TCR was recovered from a man aged 40-55 years with active or convalescent COVID-19. Sequencing was carried out using peripheral blood. CDR3 protein: CSAGDNNQPQHF. The CDR3 bases are TGCAGCGCCGGGGACAATAATCAGCCCCAGCATTTT.